This paragraph covers one T cell receptor (beta chain) sequence. This sample is drawn from a study of response to subunit inactivated influenza vaccine. The CDR3 is 14 residues long. Trimming removed 6 bases at V and 5 bases at J, with 14 bases between. Germline V gene lookup returns CDR1 WNHNN and CDR2 SYGVQD (reference sequence). Using its own MiXCR run on the RT-PCR reads, TCRdb lists one record per CDR3 protein. This table has 650,000 to 800,000 distinct CDR3 sequences, 11% to 15% appearing once. This material consisted of PBMCs from blood, taken roughly 2 weeks before vaccination. The chain recombines TRBV10-1 with TRBJ1-5, with D possibly TRBD1 on 6 matching bases. The TCR originated in a man aged 45-65 years who received an inactivated influenza vaccine. CDR3 sequence: CASRYTGFDQPQHF. The CDR3, as DNA: TGCGCCAGCAGATATACAGGGTTCGATCAGCCCCAGCATTTT.